The clone carrying this TCR beta chain was detected a few times. The antigen remains undetermined. V lost 1 base and J lost 3; bases outside the gene matches: 8. The CDR3 length is 17 residues. Germline lookup yields CDR1 MNHNS and CDR2 SASEGT. Time point defined: persistent/refractory GD, antithyroid drugs over 5 years with positive TRAb. After RNA was extracted from PBMCs, the TCR library was made from it. This sample was taken from a study of regulatory T cells in long-lasting Graves disease. The study, taken as a whole, reports: Peripheral blood alone, not thyroid tissue, underwent study.

Combining iRepertoire HTBI primers with Arm-PCR of CDR3 regions, the authors built TCR beta libraries. TCRdb used MiXCR to reprocess the multiplex PCR reads, holding one entry per CDR3 protein. The sample includes fewer than 550,000 distinct CDR3 sequences, about 22% of them seen just once. Specimen: peripheral blood mononuclear cells (PBMCs), collected when the disease was refractory, from a patient treated with antithyroid drugs. The chain joins TRBV6-1 to TRBJ2-7; 11 bases agree with TRBD2. The clonotype comes from a female donor with Graves disease. The CDR3 protein is CASSEEGPSGRIYEQYF. The CDR3 region has the DNA TGTGCCAGCAGTGAAGAGGGGCCTAGCGGGAGGATCTACGAGCAGTACTTC.